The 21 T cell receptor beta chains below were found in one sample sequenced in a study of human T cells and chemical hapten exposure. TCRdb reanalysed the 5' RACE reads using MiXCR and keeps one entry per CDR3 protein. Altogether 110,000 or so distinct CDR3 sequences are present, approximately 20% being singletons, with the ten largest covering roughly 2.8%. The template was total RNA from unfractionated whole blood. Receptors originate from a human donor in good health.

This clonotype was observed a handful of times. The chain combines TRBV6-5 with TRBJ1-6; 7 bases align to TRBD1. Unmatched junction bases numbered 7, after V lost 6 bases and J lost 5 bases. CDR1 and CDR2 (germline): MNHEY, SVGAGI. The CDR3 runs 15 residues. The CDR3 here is CASRRQGNHNSPLHF. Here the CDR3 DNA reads TGTGCCAGCAGGAGACAGGGAAACCATAATTCACCCCTCCACTTT.

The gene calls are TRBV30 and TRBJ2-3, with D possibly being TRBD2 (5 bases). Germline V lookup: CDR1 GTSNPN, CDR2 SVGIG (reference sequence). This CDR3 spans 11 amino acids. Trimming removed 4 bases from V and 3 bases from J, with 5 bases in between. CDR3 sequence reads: CAWKRTDTQYF. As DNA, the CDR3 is TGTGCCTGGAAGCGGACAGATACGCAGTATTTT.

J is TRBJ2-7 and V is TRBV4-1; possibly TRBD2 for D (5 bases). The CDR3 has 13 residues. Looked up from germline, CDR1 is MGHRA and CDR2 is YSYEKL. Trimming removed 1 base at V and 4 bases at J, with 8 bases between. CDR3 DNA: TGCGCCAGCAGCCAAGTTGGGGAGTACGAGCAGTACTTC. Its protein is CASSQVGEYEQYF.

The CDR3 loop reads CASSLIGGPDTQYF. DNA for the CDR3: TGTGCCAGCAGCTTAATAGGGGGTCCAGATACGCAGTATTTT. The chain uses TRBV7-6 and TRBJ2-3; TRBD1 might be the D (6 bases). CDR3 length: 14 amino acids. Between the trimmed V and J ends, which lost 2 bases and 4 bases, there was a span of 10 bases. Germline assignment: CDR1 SGHVS and CDR2 FNYEAQ.

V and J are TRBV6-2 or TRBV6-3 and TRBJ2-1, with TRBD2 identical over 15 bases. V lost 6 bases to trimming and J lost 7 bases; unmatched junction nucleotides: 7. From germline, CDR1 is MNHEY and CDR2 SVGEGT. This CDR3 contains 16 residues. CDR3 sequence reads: CASSNEGTSGRNEQFF. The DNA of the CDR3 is TGTGCCAGCAGCAACGAGGGGACTAGCGGGAGGAATGAGCAGTTCTTC.

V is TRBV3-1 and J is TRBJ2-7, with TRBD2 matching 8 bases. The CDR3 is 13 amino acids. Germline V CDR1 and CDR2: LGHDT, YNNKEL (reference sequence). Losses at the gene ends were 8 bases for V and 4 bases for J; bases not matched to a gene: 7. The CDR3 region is CASGAGAFYEQYF. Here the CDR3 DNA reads TGTGCCAGCGGAGCGGGGGCTTTTTACGAGCAGTACTTC.

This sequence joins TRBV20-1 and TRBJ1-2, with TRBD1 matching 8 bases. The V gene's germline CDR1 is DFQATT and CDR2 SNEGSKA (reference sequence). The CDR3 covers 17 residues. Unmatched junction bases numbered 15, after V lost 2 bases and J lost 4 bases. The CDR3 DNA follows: TGCAGTGCTAGATACGGACAGGGAGGTGCACTAGTCTATGGCTACACCTTC. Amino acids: CSARYGQGGALVYGYTF.

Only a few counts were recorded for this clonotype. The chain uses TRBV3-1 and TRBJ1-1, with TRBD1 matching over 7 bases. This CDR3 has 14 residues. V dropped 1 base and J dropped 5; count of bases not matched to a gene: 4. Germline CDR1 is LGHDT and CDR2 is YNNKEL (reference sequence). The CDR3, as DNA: TGTGCCAGCAGCCAAGCCAAGGGACAGACTGAAGCTTTCTTT. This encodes CASSQAKGQTEAFF.

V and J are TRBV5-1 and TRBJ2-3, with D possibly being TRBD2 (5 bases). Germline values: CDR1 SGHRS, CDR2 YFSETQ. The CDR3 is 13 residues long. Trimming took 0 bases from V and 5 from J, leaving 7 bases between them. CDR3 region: CASSLERKDTQYF. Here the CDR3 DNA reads TGCGCCAGCAGCTTGGAGCGGAAAGATACGCAGTATTTT.

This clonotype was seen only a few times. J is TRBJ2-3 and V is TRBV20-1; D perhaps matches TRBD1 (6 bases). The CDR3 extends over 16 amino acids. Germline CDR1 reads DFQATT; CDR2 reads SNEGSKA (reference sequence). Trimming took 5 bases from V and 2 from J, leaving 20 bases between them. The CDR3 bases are TGCAGTGCTCACAACGTCCAGGGGCCCACCACAGATACGCAGTATTTT. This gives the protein CSAHNVQGPTTDTQYF.

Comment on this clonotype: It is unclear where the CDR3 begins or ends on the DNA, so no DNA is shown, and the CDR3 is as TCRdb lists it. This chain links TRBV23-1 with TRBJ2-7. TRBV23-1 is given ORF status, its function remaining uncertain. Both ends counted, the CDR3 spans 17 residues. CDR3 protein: CASSQERRGLRAVLQYF.

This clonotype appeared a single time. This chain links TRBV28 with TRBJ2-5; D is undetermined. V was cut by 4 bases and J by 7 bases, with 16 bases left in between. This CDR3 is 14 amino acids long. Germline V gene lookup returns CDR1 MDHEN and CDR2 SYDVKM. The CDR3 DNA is TGTGCCAGCAGTTCCGAAGCCTCCGTGCGGACCCAGTACTTC. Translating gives CASSSEASVRTQYF.

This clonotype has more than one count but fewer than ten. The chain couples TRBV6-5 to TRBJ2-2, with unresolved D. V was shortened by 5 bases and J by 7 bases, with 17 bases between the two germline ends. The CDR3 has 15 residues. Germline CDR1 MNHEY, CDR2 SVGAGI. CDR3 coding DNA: TGTGCCAGCAGTAATGGAGACCAACGGGTCGGGGAGCTGTTTTTT. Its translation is CASSNGDQRVGELFF.

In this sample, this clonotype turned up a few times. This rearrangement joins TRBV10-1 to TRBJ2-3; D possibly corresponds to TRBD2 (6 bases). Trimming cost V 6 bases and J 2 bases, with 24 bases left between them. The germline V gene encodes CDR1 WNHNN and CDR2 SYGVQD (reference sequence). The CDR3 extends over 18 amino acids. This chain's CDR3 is CASSEAPTGEFFTDTQYF. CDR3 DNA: TGCGCCAGCAGCGAGGCCCCCACGGGGGAATTTTTCACAGATACGCAGTATTTT.

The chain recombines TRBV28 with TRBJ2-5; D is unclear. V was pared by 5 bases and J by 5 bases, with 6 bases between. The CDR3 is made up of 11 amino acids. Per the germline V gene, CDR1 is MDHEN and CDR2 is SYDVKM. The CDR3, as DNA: TGTGCCAGCAGTCCGTCCGAGACCCAGTACTTC. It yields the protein CASSPSETQYF.

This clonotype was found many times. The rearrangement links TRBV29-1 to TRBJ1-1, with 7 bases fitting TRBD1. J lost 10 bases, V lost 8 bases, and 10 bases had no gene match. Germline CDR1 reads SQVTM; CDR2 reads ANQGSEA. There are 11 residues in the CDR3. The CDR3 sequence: CSIGQEERAFF. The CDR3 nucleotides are TGCAGCATTGGACAGGAGGAGAGAGCTTTCTTT.

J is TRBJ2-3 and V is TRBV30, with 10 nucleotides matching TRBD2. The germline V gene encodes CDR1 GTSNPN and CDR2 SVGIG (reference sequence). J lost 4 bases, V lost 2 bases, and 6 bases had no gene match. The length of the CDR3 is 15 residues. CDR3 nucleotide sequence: TGTGCCTGGAGTCTCGAAGCGGGAGGGGCAGATACGCAGTATTTT. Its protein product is CAWSLEAGGADTQYF. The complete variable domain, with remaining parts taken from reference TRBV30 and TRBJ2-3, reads SQTIHQWPATLVQPVGSPLSLECTVEGTSNPNLYWYRQAAGRGLQLLFYSVGIGQISSEVPQNLSASRPQDRQFILSSKKLLLSDSGFYLCAWSLEAGGADTQYFGPGTRLTVL.

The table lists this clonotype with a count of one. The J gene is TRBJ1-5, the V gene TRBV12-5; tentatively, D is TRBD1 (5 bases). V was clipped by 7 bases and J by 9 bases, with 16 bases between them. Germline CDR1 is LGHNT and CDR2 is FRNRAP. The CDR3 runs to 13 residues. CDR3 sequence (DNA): TGTGCTAGTGCCGAGGACACCCTGCGGCCCCAGCATTTT. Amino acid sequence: CASAEDTLRPQHF. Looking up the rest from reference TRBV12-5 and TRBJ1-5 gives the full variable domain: DARVTQTPRHKVTEMGQEVTMRCQPILGHNTVFWYRQTMMQGLELLAYFRNRAPLDDSGMPKDRFSAEMPDATLATLKIQPSEPRDSAVYFCASAEDTLRPQHFGDGTRLSIL.

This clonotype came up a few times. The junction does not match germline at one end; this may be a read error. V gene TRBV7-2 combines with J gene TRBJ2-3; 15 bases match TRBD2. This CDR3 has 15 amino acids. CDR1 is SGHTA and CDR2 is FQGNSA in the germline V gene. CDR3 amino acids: CASSLGLAGGDTQYF. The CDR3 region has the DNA TGTGCCAGCAGTTTAGGACTAGCGGGAGGGGATACGCAGTATTTT.

CDR3 DNA sequence: TGTGCCAGCAGTTACTCGATCCGGGAGGGCCCCGATACGCAGTATTTT. Translated: CASSYSIREGPDTQYF. This chain connects TRBV6-5 to TRBJ2-3; the match to TRBD2 covers 8 bases. Per the germline V gene, CDR1 is MNHEY and CDR2 is SVGAGI. The V segment lost 0 bases and the J segment 6 bases; nucleotides outside the gene matches: 8. The CDR3 covers 16 residues.

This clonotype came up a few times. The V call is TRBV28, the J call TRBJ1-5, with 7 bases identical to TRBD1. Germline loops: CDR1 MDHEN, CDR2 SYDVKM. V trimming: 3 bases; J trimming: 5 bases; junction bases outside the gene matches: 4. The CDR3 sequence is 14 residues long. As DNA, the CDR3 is TGTGCCAGCAGTTTGGCCGGGACAGATCAGCCCCAGCATTTT. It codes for CASSLAGTDQPQHF.